Below, 23 T cell receptor beta chains from the same sample are listed, as sequenced in a study of T-cell reconstitution after alpha-beta-depleted transplantation in children listed by TCRdb under 2016. To prepare the library, PCR was applied. The sequencer was an Illumina HiSeq 2500. TCR library preparation used molecular barcoding, with unique molecular identifiers applied to normalize quantification of the TCRbeta repertoire. TCRdb's own reprocessing of the public reads used fastp at Q25 and MiXCR and kept productive beta chains. Rows with a matching CDR3 protein are joined into one entry that keeps the most common DNA and genes. The sample table shows some 840,000 distinct CDR3 sequences, and roughly 16% are seen once. The leading ten clones occupy about 5% of the sample. The sample's treatment or condition label, in plain terms: allogeneic hematopoietic cell transplantation with graft depleted of TCRalphabeta T cells and CD19 B cells.

Sample: PBMCs, mostly from graft donor cells, taken 360 days after TCRalphabeta/CD19-depleted stem cell transplant. The receptors here all came from a male patient aged 10 to 17 who had a stem cell transplant for acute lymphoblastic leukemia, so the T cells may come from the graft donor.

This clonotype is a singleton in its sample. The genes are TRBV20-1 and TRBJ2-7; TRBD2 is a possible D gene (6 bases). The CDR3 totals 12 residues. The V end was cut by 1 base, the J end by 7 bases, with 11 bases between. CDR1 and CDR2 (germline): DFQATT, SNEGSKA (reference sequence). This CDR3 reads CSARGDSREQYF. The CDR3 nucleotides are TGCAGTGCTAGAGGGGACTCCAGGGAGCAGTACTTC.

At least ten counts were recorded for this clonotype. The chain's CDR3 is CASSVAGKNEQFF. The CDR3 coding sequence is TGTGCCAGCAGCGTAGCGGGTAAGAATGAGCAGTTCTTC. V is TRBV9 and J is TRBJ2-1; no firm D call. CDR3 length: 13 amino acids. V lost 0 bases, J lost 7 bases, and 8 bases lay in between. Germline V lookup: CDR1 SGDLS, CDR2 YYNGEE.

This clonotype was seen a few times. J is TRBJ2-2 and V is TRBV5-1; 9 bases fit TRBD2. The J segment lost 1 base and the V segment lost 2 bases, leaving 3 bases of the junction unmatched. Germline V gene sequence: CDR1 SGHRS, CDR2 YFSETQ. CDR3 length: 16 residues. The chain's CDR3 is CASSFRAGGNTGELFF. The CDR3 DNA reads as TGCGCCAGCAGCTTCAGAGCGGGGGGGAACACCGGGGAGCTGTTTTTT.

CDR3 nucleotides: TGCGCCAGCAGCTCACCTACTCGGGGGGCGTTACGAGAGCAGTACTTC. It yields the protein CASSSPTRGALREQYF. The gene calls are TRBV5-1 and TRBJ2-7; weak D call: TRBD2 (7 bases). The germline gives CDR1 SGHRS, CDR2 YFSETQ. The V gene lost 3 bases and the J gene lost 7 bases, with 23 bases spanning the gap. The CDR3 has 16 residues. The whole variable domain, remainder taken from reference TRBV5-1 and TRBJ2-7, is KAGVTQTPRYLIKTRGQQVTLSCSPISGHRSVSWYQQTPGQGLQFLFEYFSETQRNKGNFPGRFSGRQFSNSRSEMNVSTLELGDSALYLCASSSPTRGALREQYFGPGTRLTVT.

The chain is built from TRBV5-6 and TRBJ2-7; TRBD2 matches at 9 bases. The CDR3 has 14 residues. Germline CDR1 and CDR2: SGHDT and YYEEEE. Germline trimming cut 3 bases from V and 2 bases from J; bases unmatched to any gene: 3. The CDR3 DNA reads as TGTGCCAGCAGCTACGGACTAGCGACCTACGAGCAGTACTTC. This gives the protein CASSYGLATYEQYF. Full variable domain (remainder filled in from reference TRBV5-6 and TRBJ2-7): DAGVTQSPTHLIKTRGQQVTLRCSPKSGHDTVSWYQQALGQGPQFIFQYYEEEERQRGNFPDRFSGHQFPNYSSELNVNALLLGDSALYLCASSYGLATYEQYFGPGTRLTVT.

The chain links TRBV5-1 to TRBJ1-6, with D possibly TRBD1 on 6 matching bases. V was shortened by 0 bases and J by 14 bases, with 18 bases between the two germline ends. Germline V gives CDR1 SGHRS, CDR2 YFSETQ. This CDR3 has 15 amino acids. CDR3 region: CASSLELQGLHSLHF. The DNA for the CDR3 is TGCGCCAGCAGCTTGGAGCTGCAGGGGCTACACTCCCTCCACTTT.

This chain uses TRBV29-1 with TRBJ2-2, with D possibly matching TRBD2 (6 bases). Trimming pared 3 bases from V and 3 bases from J, leaving 11 bases between. The CDR3 loop spans 14 amino acids. The germline CDR1 and CDR2 sequences are SQVTM and ANQGSEA. CDR3 nucleotide sequence: TGCAGCGTTGAGGCGGGGAGCCACACCGGGGAGCTGTTTTTT. Its protein product is CSVEAGSHTGELFF.

As to this clonotype: Sequence at one end of the junction differs from germline and may be a read error. This rearrangement joins TRBV5-6 to TRBJ1-2; D gene ambiguous. This CDR3 is 11 amino acids long. Per the germline V gene, CDR1 is SGHDT and CDR2 is YYEEEE. The CDR3 protein is CASSLAYDYTF. In DNA form, the CDR3 reads TGTGCCAGCAGCTTGGCCTATGACTACACCTTC.

The chain employs TRBV10-3 and TRBJ1-3, with D uncertain. V was clipped by 6 bases and J by 4 bases, with 16 bases between them. CDR1 ENHRY and CDR2 SYGVKD come from the germline V gene. The CDR3 totals 15 residues. CDR3: CAISRTGTGGNTIYF. The CDR3 DNA sequence: TGTGCCATCAGCCGGACCGGAACGGGGGGAAACACCATATATTTT.

This chain connects TRBV10-3 to TRBJ1-5, with D maybe TRBD1 (5 bases). CDR1 is ENHRY, CDR2 SYGVKD, per germline. The CDR3 sequence is 18 residues long. Trimming removed 0 bases from V and 3 bases from J, with 18 bases in between. The CDR3 DNA reads as TGTGCCATCAGTGAGTCGAAGCGTTTTGGGGGAGTCAATCAGCCCCAGCATTTT. Amino acids: CAISESKRFGGVNQPQHF.

This clonotype was seen a handful of times. This chain uses TRBV2 with TRBJ2-4, with D possibly TRBD2 on 5 matching bases. The germline V gene encodes CDR1 SNHLY and CDR2 FYNNEI. The germline V and J ends were trimmed by 2 bases and 0 bases, with 14 bases remaining between them. The CDR3 length is 17 residues. CDR3 in DNA: TGTGCCAGCAGTGAAATCGGCGGGTCTCCAGCCAAAAACATTCAGTACTTC. Its protein is CASSEIGGSPAKNIQYF.

This clonotype was found a few times. The chain employs TRBV12-3 or TRBV12-4 and TRBJ2-3; 10 bases are shared with TRBD2. V gave up 0 bases and J gave up 0 bases; unmatched junction bases: 12. There are 20 residues in the CDR3. The DNA for the CDR3 is TGTGCCAGCAGTTTAGCGGTCCTAGCGGGAGACGATGGGAGCACAGATACGCAGTATTTT. Translated: CASSLAVLAGDDGSTDTQYF.

This clonotype was observed many times. V gene TRBV5-1 combines with J gene TRBJ2-1; tentative D call: TRBD2 (6 bases). Germline loops: CDR1 SGHRS, CDR2 YFSETQ. The V gene lost 0 bases and the J gene lost 4 bases, with 11 bases spanning the gap. The CDR3 length is 15 residues. CDR3 loop: CASSLGGERYNEQFF. The CDR3, as DNA: TGCGCCAGCAGCTTGGGGGGGGAACGGTACAATGAGCAGTTCTTC.

This clonotype was seen ten or more times. The CDR3 nucleotides read TGTGCCAGCAGTTCCTATATGGGGAGTGTGCTAGCCAAAAACATTCAGTACTTC. Its protein product is CASSSYMGSVLAKNIQYF. J is TRBJ2-4 and V is TRBV27; TRBD2 is a possible D gene (5 bases). V was cut by 4 bases and J by 0 bases, with 19 bases left in between. Germline V gene sequence: CDR1 MNHEY, CDR2 SMNVEV (reference sequence). The CDR3 contains 18 residues.

This clonotype was seen a few times. The rearrangement links TRBV4-2 to TRBJ2-7, with TRBD1 as a possible D gene (5 bases). Germline CDR1 reads LGHNA; CDR2 reads YNFKEQ. Trimming stripped 3 bases from V and 0 bases from J, with 9 bases between. There are 14 residues in the CDR3. The CDR3 loop reads CASSHGHNSYEQYF. DNA for the CDR3: TGTGCCAGCAGCCACGGACACAACTCCTACGAGCAGTACTTC.

This clonotype was seen more than once but under ten times. The rearrangement links TRBV5-1 to TRBJ2-7; 8 bases agree with TRBD2. Germline loops: CDR1 SGHRS, CDR2 YFSETQ. J was trimmed by 0 bases and V by 0 bases; bases with no gene match: 2. The CDR3 runs 15 residues. The CDR3 bases are TGCGCCAGCAGCTTGGGACTAGCGCTCTCCTACGAGCAGTACTTC. Amino acids: CASSLGLALSYEQYF.

As regards this clonotype: A read error may produce the germline difference seen at one junction end. The V call is TRBV6-5, the J call TRBJ2-4, with 7 bases fitting TRBD2. Germline CDR1 and CDR2: MNHEY and SVGAGI. There are 15 residues in the CDR3. CDR3 sequence (DNA): TGTGCCAGCGGTTACTGGGGGGGGGCCAAAAACATTCAGTACTTC. Encoded protein: CASGYWGGAKNIQYF.

V gene TRBV15 combines with J gene TRBJ2-1; 11 nucleotides align to TRBD1. This CDR3 region has 20 residues. Trimming took 1 base from V and 0 from J; bases not matched to a gene: 11. CDR1 and CDR2 from the germline V gene are LNHNV and YYDKDF (reference sequence). The CDR3 DNA reads TGTGCCACCAGCAGAGCTCAGGGGACAGGGGGGCCGAGCTCCTACAATGAGCAGTTCTTC. Translated: CATSRAQGTGGPSSYNEQFF.

This clonotype came up a few times. CDR3 region: CASSSRDRLVWAYEQYF. In DNA, the CDR3 is TGTGCCAGCAGCTCCAGGGACAGGTTGGTTTGGGCGTACGAGCAGTACTTC. The genes are TRBV7-8 and TRBJ2-7; 8 bases map to TRBD1. V dropped 4 bases and J dropped 4; count of bases not matched to a gene: 15. Per germline, CDR1 SGHVS and CDR2 FQNEAQ. The CDR3 runs 17 residues.

This chain uses TRBV20-1 with TRBJ2-1; 9 nucleotides match TRBD2. Germline V gene data show CDR1 as DFQATT and CDR2 as SNEGSKA (reference sequence). The CDR3 runs 15 residues. The J segment lost 5 bases and the V segment lost 0 bases, leaving 5 bases of the junction unmatched. The CDR3 DNA follows: TGCAGTGCTAGAGATCCCCAGCGGGGGGACAATGAGCAGTTCTTC. This sequence encodes CSARDPQRGDNEQFF.

This clonotype has just a few counts. The chain uses TRBV20-1 and TRBJ1-1, with unresolved D. CDR3 length: 18 residues. Germline-derived CDR1 and CDR2 are DFQATT and SNEGSKA (reference sequence). V gave up 0 bases and J gave up 1 base, with 21 bases separating them. The chain's CDR3 is CSARERNRRARWNTEAFF. CDR3 nucleotide sequence: TGCAGTGCTAGAGAGAGGAATCGGAGGGCACGGTGGAACACTGAAGCTTTCTTT.

This clonotype was recorded a few times. The chain uses TRBV24-1 and TRBJ2-1; 7 positions agree with TRBD1. Per germline, CDR1 KGHDR and CDR2 SFDVKD. This CDR3 is built from 14 residues. J lost 7 bases, V lost 3 bases, and 5 bases had no gene match. For the CDR3, the DNA is TGTGCCACCAGTGATATCGTACAGGGGAATGAGCAGTTCTTC. It is translated as CATSDIVQGNEQFF.

Ten or more counts support this clonotype. The chain links TRBV5-1 to TRBJ2-2; TRBD1 is a possible D gene (5 bases). There are 13 residues in the CDR3. The germline gives CDR1 SGHRS, CDR2 YFSETQ. Trimming cost V 5 bases and J 9 bases, with 14 bases left between them. Written as DNA, the CDR3 is TGCGCCAGCAGGAAGAATCTGGACAGGGAGCTGTTTTTT. Translation: CASRKNLDRELFF.